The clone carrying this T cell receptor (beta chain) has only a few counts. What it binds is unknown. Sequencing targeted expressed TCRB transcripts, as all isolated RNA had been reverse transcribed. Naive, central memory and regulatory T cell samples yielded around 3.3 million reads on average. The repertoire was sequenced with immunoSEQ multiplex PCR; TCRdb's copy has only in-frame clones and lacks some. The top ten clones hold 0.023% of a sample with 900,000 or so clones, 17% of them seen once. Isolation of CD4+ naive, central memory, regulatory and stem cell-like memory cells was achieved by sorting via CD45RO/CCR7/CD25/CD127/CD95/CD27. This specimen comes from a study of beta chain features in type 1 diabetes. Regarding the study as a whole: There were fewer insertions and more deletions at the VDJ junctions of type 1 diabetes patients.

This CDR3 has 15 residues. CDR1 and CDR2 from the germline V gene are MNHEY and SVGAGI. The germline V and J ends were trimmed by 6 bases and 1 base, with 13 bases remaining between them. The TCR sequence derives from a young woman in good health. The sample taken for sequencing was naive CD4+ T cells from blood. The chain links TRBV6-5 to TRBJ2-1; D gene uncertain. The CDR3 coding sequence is TGTGCCAGCAGCCAGACCGGCGGATCCTACAATGAGCAGTTCTTC. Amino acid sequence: CASSQTGGSYNEQFF.